One sample yielded the 16 T cell receptor beta chains listed below, sequenced in a study of metastatic and nonmetastatic thyroid tumors (TCRdb year 2020). No patient had received any treatment before thyroid surgery. Receptor libraries were prepared by PCR. For sequencing, an Illumina HiSeq 4000 was employed. The raw public reads went through TCRdb reprocessing: fastp at Q25, MiXCR clone calling, in-frame beta chains kept. The sample table lists roughly 44,000 clones, around 24% of them with a count of one. Roughly 15% of the sample is held by the ten biggest clonotypes. The specimen was tumor tissue. The receptors were gathered from a female donor with papillary thyroid cancer or a benign thyroid nodule (not recorded which). Some clones in this sample may be carry-over from other donors' samples.

This clone was seen ten or more times. The chain is built from TRBV5-1 and TRBJ2-3; 7 nucleotides align to TRBD1. The CDR3 runs 15 residues. CDR1 is SGHRS and CDR2 is YFSETQ in the germline V gene. Trimming removed 4 bases from V and 4 bases from J; junction bases left unmatched: 9. For the CDR3, the DNA is TGCGCCAGCAGCGGAGAGACAGGGTTGGCAGATACGCAGTATTTT. Translated: CASSGETGLADTQYF.

This chain links TRBV7-2 with TRBJ2-3; D gene ambiguous. Germline loops: CDR1 SGHTA, CDR2 FQGNSA. Between the trimmed V and J ends, which lost 1 base and 1 base, there was a span of 6 bases. The CDR3 runs 14 residues. The CDR3 DNA is TGTGCCAGCAGCTTAGGGCCCGGCACAGATACGCAGTATTTT. As protein: CASSLGPGTDTQYF.

In this sample, this clone turned up a few times. The gene calls are TRBV12-3 or TRBV12-4 and TRBJ2-7, with 9 nucleotides matching TRBD1. The length of the CDR3 is 14 residues. V was pared by 8 bases and J by 0 bases, with 5 bases of the junction left unmatched. The CDR3, as DNA: TGTGCCAGCGAAGGACAGGGGATCTCCTACGAGCAGTACTTC. Encoded protein: CASEGQGISYEQYF.

This clone was detected ten times or more. This chain joins TRBV10-3 and TRBJ2-4; perhaps TRBD1 as D (6 bases). Germline CDR1 is ENHRY and CDR2 is SYGVKD. The CDR3 spans 16 residues. The V end was cut by 0 bases, the J end by 0 bases, with 9 bases between. The CDR3 here is CAISESRGEAKNIQYF. CDR3 bases: TGTGCCATCAGTGAGTCCAGGGGCGAAGCCAAAAACATTCAGTACTTC.

This clone was seen a handful of times. The chain links TRBV19 to TRBJ2-1, with D perhaps TRBD2 (7 bases). The ends were cut back, 3 bases at V and 5 bases at J, with 14 bases in the middle. This CDR3 is built from 15 residues. Germline values: CDR1 LNHDA, CDR2 SQIVND (reference sequence). In DNA, the CDR3 is TGTGCCAGTAGTATCCTAGGGGGGGGTAACAATGAGCAGTTCTTC. Its protein is CASSILGGGNNEQFF.

This clone has just a few counts. This chain connects TRBV4-1 to TRBJ1-1; no firm D call. The V and J ends lost 1 base and 1 base respectively, with 7 bases between them. The CDR3 spans 14 residues. CDR1 MGHRA and CDR2 YSYEKL come from the germline V gene. CDR3 sequence (DNA): TGCGCCAGCAGCCAAGTTGATTGGAACACTGAAGCTTTCTTT. It is translated as CASSQVDWNTEAFF.

This chain joins TRBV12-3 or TRBV12-4 and TRBJ2-5; possibly TRBD1 for D (5 bases). V lost 7 bases to trimming and J lost 4 bases, with 16 bases between them. This CDR3 has 14 amino acids. CDR3 bases: TGTGCCAGCACCCAAGACAGAGTCAGAGAGACCCAGTACTTC. Translated, it gives CASTQDRVRETQYF.

In its sample, this clone was seen many times. This chain joins TRBV6-6 and TRBJ2-2, with a possible D match to TRBD2 (5 bases). CDR1 is MNHNY, CDR2 SVGAGI, per germline (reference sequence). The CDR3 length is 15 residues. V was pared by 0 bases and J by 4 bases, with 9 bases between. The CDR3 is CASSYSRAGTGELFF. In DNA, the CDR3 is TGTGCCAGCAGTTACTCAAGGGCGGGCACCGGGGAGCTGTTTTTT.

This clone was recorded many times. V gene TRBV7-8 combines with J gene TRBJ1-2; D is possibly TRBD1 (5 bases). The CDR3 length is 13 residues. Germline-derived CDR1 and CDR2 are SGHVS and FQNEAQ. The ends were cut back, 3 bases at V and 6 bases at J, with 11 bases in the middle. The CDR3 here is CASSFVGADGYTF. The CDR3 DNA is TGTGCCAGCAGCTTTGTTGGGGCTGATGGCTACACCTTC.

This clone is classed as medium-sized (0.01 to 0.1%). The rearrangement links TRBV6-1 to TRBJ2-7; TRBD2 agrees at 12 bases. CDR1 MNHNS and CDR2 SASEGT come from the germline V gene. V was clipped by 6 bases and J by 6 bases; unmatched bases: 9. This CDR3 is 15 amino acids long. As DNA, the CDR3 is TGTGCCAGCAGCCCGAGGCTAGCGGGAGGGCCCGAGCAGTACTTC. Amino acid sequence: CASSPRLAGGPEQYF.

The rearrangement links TRBV6-9 to TRBJ1-3; D may be TRBD1 (6 bases). Between the trimmed V and J ends, which lost 6 bases and 5 bases, there was a span of 11 bases. CDR3 size: 13 residues. Per the germline V gene, CDR1 is MNHGY and CDR2 is SVAAGI. The CDR3 region is CASRAGQRNTIYF. The CDR3 DNA is TGTGCCAGCAGAGCCGGACAGAGAAACACCATATATTTT.

This clone has at least ten counts. Other DNA variants within this sample encode the same CDR3. The rearrangement links TRBV9 to TRBJ1-2; 7 nucleotides align to TRBD1. Germline V gives CDR1 SGDLS, CDR2 YYNGEE. The V segment lost 3 bases and the J segment 0 bases; nucleotides outside the gene matches: 5. The CDR3 has 15 residues. The chain's CDR3 is CASSATGKPNYGYTF. DNA for the CDR3: TGTGCCAGCAGCGCGACAGGGAAGCCTAACTATGGCTACACCTTC.

Many counts were recorded for this clone. The chain employs TRBV6-2 or TRBV6-3 and TRBJ2-1; a weak D match, TRBD2 (7 bases). CDR3 length: 15 amino acids. Trimming stripped 4 bases from V and 6 bases from J, with 16 bases between. The V gene's germline CDR1 is MNHEY and CDR2 SVGEGT. CDR3 nucleotides: TGTGCCAGCAGTTGGCTAGGGGGGGGGCCCAATGAGCAGTTCTTC. Amino acid sequence: CASSWLGGGPNEQFF.

This clone was observed many times. Other DNA variants within this sample encode the same CDR3. The genes are TRBV6-1 and TRBJ2-7; 8 bases map to TRBD1. V lost 3 bases and J lost 3; bases outside the gene matches: 1. CDR1 MNHNS and CDR2 SASEGT come from the germline V gene. The CDR3 is made up of 13 amino acids. CDR3 sequence (DNA): TGTGCCAGCAGTGACAGGGGGCTCTACGAGCAGTACTTC. This translates into CASSDRGLYEQYF.

This clone was counted at least ten times. The chain recombines TRBV20-1 with TRBJ1-1, with no clear D. CDR3 length: 16 residues. The germline gives CDR1 DFQATT, CDR2 SNEGSKA (reference sequence). Trimming removed 0 bases from V and 3 bases from J, with 17 bases in between. CDR3 nucleotide sequence: TGCAGTGCTAGAGATCCTAGGGAATCTTGGGACACTGAAGCTTTCTTT. Protein product: CSARDPRESWDTEAFF.

The rearrangement links TRBV6-1 to TRBJ2-3, with TRBD2 matching over 15 bases. The germline gives CDR1 MNHNS, CDR2 SASEGT. V dropped 6 bases and J dropped 3; count of bases not matched to a gene: 1. This CDR3 comprises 15 residues. The CDR3 region is CASSGTSGRTDTQYF. The CDR3 region has the DNA TGTGCCAGCAGCGGGACTAGCGGGAGGACAGATACGCAGTATTTT.